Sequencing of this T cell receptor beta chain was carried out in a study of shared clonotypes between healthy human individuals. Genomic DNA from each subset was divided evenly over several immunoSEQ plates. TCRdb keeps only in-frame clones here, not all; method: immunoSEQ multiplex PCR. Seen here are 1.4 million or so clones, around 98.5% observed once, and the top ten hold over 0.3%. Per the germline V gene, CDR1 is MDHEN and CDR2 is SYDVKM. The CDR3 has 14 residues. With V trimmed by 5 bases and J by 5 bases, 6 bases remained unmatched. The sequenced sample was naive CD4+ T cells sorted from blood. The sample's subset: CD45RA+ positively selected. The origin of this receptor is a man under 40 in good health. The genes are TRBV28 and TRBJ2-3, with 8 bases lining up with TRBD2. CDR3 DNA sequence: TGTGCCAGCAGTAGTGGGACTAGTCGAGATACGCAGTATTTT. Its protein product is CASSSGTSRDTQYF.